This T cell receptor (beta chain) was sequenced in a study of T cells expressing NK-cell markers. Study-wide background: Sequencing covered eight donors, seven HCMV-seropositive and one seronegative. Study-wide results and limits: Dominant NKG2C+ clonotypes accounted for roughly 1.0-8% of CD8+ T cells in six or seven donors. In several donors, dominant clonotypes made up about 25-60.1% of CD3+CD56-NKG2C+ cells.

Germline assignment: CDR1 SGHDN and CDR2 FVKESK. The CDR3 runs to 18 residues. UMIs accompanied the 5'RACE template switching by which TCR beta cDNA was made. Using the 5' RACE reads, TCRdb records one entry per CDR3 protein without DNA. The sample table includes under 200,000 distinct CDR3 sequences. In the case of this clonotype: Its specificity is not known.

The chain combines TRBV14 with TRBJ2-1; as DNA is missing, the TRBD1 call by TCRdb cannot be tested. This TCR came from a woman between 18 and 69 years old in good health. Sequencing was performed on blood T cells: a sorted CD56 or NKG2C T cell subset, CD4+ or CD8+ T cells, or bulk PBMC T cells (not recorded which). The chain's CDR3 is CASSQNPPFDPRNNEQFF.